A single sample is the source of the 24 T cell receptor beta chains below, sequenced in a study of response to subunit inactivated influenza vaccine. In TCRdb, the RT-PCR reads were re-called with MiXCR into one record per CDR3 protein. There are hundreds of thousands of distinct CDR3 sequences in the sample; 7.6% occur only once, and 13% lies in the top ten. Sequences were derived from PBMCs from blood, sampled about 23 months after vaccination. The receptor set was obtained from a man between 50 and 75 years old who received an inactivated influenza vaccine.

This clonotype was detected only a few times. The chain recombines TRBV5-1 with TRBJ2-3; the match to TRBD2 covers 8 bases. Germline trimming cut 0 bases from V and 3 bases from J; bases unmatched to any gene: 6. The germline gives CDR1 SGHRS, CDR2 YFSETQ. CDR3 length: 16 residues. CDR3 residues: CASSLATAGGTDTQYF. As DNA, the CDR3 is TGCGCCAGCAGCTTGGCCACGGCGGGGGGTACAGATACGCAGTATTTT.

This clonotype turned up a few times. V usage is TRBV9 and J usage is TRBJ2-3; D uncertain. CDR1 is SGDLS and CDR2 is YYNGEE in the germline V gene. The CDR3 sequence is 15 residues long. Trimming stripped 4 bases from V and 6 bases from J, with 18 bases between. CDR3 amino acids: CASSPPAATPDTQYF. The CDR3 nucleotides are TGTGCCAGCAGCCCCCCTGCGGCGACACCCGATACGCAGTATTTT.

The CDR3: CASSSQGAAEAFF. CDR3 nucleotide sequence: TGTGCCAGCAGCTCACAGGGGGCGGCTGAAGCTTTCTTT. The V call is TRBV7-6, the J call TRBJ1-1; 9 bases agree with TRBD1. V lost 4 bases to trimming and J lost 6 bases; unmatched junction nucleotides: 3. CDR3 size: 13 residues. Germline-derived CDR1 and CDR2 are SGHVS and FNYEAQ.

This clonotype was seen a handful of times. The V call is TRBV12-3 or TRBV12-4, the J call TRBJ2-1; D is perhaps TRBD1 or TRBD2 (6 bases each). This CDR3 is built from 16 residues. Trimming shortened V by 6 bases and J by 5 bases, and 20 bases separated the two germline ends. The CDR3 bases are TGTGCCAGCAGCCTACGGGGGCCCCCTGGAAACAATGAGCAGTTCTTC. Translation gives CASSLRGPPGNNEQFF.

Only a few counts were recorded for this clonotype. The V call is TRBV7-2, the J call TRBJ2-7; D is uncertain. This CDR3 spans 13 amino acids. Germline CDR1 is SGHTA and CDR2 is FQGNSA. The germline V and J ends were trimmed by 5 bases and 2 bases, with 10 bases remaining between them. CDR3 in amino acids: CASSRSGAYEQYF. CDR3 DNA sequence: TGTGCCAGCAGCCGGTCTGGCGCCTACGAGCAGTACTTC.

This clonotype was observed at least ten times. The chain couples TRBV5-1 to TRBJ2-1, with 8 bases matching TRBD2. Germline V gene lookup returns CDR1 SGHRS and CDR2 YFSETQ. This CDR3 comprises 19 residues. The V gene end was trimmed by 3 bases and the J gene end by 5 bases; junction bases not matched to a gene: 19. CDR3 sequence (DNA): TGCGCCAGCAGCTCACCACGATTGAAGAGCGGGAGCCTCAACAATGAGCAGTTCTTC. Residues: CASSSPRLKSGSLNNEQFF.

The rearrangement links TRBV11-2 to TRBJ2-7; D gene ambiguous. This CDR3 has 13 amino acids. The germline V gene has CDR1 SGHAT and CDR2 FQNNGV. V lost 6 bases, J lost 0 bases, and 9 bases lay in between. CDR3 coding DNA: TGTGCCAGCAGATCACGGCCCTCCTACGAGCAGTACTTC. As protein: CASRSRPSYEQYF.

This clonotype occurred many times. The rearrangement uses TRBV3-1 and TRBJ2-7; 7 bases match TRBD1. CDR3 size: 13 residues. V shed 3 bases, J shed 1 base, and the junction held 0 bases outside the gene matches. Germline V CDR1 and CDR2: LGHDT, YNNKEL (reference sequence). The CDR3 protein is CASSHRGSYEQYF. The DNA for the CDR3 is TGTGCCAGCAGCCACAGGGGGTCCTACGAGCAGTACTTC.

This clonotype turned up a few times. The chain employs TRBV7-2 and TRBJ2-5; perhaps TRBD2 as D (5 bases). Germline lookup yields CDR1 SGHTA and CDR2 FQGNSA. This CDR3 region has 14 residues. Trimming left V 5 bases short and J 1 base short, with 11 bases between. The CDR3 DNA sequence: TGTGCCAGCAGCCCGGACTGGAGCCAAGAGACCCAGTACTTC. Protein product: CASSPDWSQETQYF.

A few counts support this clonotype. This rearrangement joins TRBV11-2 to TRBJ1-3; D call uncertain. Germline V lookup: CDR1 SGHAT, CDR2 FQNNGV. The CDR3 sequence is 16 residues long. V lost 2 bases to trimming and J lost 0 bases, with 11 bases between them. The CDR3 nucleotides are TGTGCCAGCAGCTTAAGGTCCGGCGCCTCTGGAAACACCATATATTTT. Protein product: CASSLRSGASGNTIYF.

The chain links TRBV6-5 to TRBJ1-1; maybe TRBD1 (6 bases). V gave up 3 bases and J gave up 4 bases, with 15 bases separating them. The CDR3 contains 15 residues. In germline, CDR1 is MNHEY, CDR2 SVGAGI. DNA for the CDR3: TGTGCCAGCAGTTATGATAGGGGGTTTGTCACTGAAGCTTTCTTT. As protein: CASSYDRGFVTEAFF.

This clonotype has more than one count but fewer than ten. V and J are TRBV13 and TRBJ2-3, with 12 bases lining up with TRBD2. The CDR3 runs 15 residues. Trimming took 5 bases from V and 8 from J; bases not matched to a gene: 8. Germline V gene data show CDR1 as PRHDT and CDR2 as FYEKMQ (reference sequence). CDR3 amino acids: CASSPTSGRPGTQYF. The CDR3 bases are TGTGCCAGCAGCCCGACTAGCGGGAGACCGGGTACGCAGTATTTT.

This clonotype was seen only a few times. V is TRBV19 and J is TRBJ2-4, with D uncertain. CDR3 length: 15 amino acids. In germline, CDR1 is LNHDA, CDR2 SQIVND (reference sequence). Trimming pared 4 bases from V and 1 base from J, leaving 11 bases between. CDR3 sequence: CASSTTGYAKNIQYF. DNA for the CDR3: TGTGCCAGTAGTACGACTGGGTACGCCAAAAACATTCAGTACTTC.

This chain joins TRBV6-2 or TRBV6-3 and TRBJ1-2; D might be TRBD1 (5 bases). The V gene lost 6 bases and the J gene lost 5 bases, with 13 bases spanning the gap. The CDR3 covers 13 residues. Germline V CDR1 and CDR2: MNHEY, SVGEGT. The CDR3 DNA is TGTGCCAGCAGCGAGGACGAGGGGTATGGCTACACCTTC. Translating gives CASSEDEGYGYTF.

V and J are TRBV20-1 and TRBJ1-6; D uncertain. This CDR3 region has 20 residues. Germline values: CDR1 DFQATT, CDR2 SNEGSKA (reference sequence). V lost 0 bases, J lost 0 bases, and 21 bases lay in between. CDR3 nucleotides: TGCAGTGCTAGAGAAGGGCTCAGAGGCACCAAGAGCTCCTATAATTCACCCCTCCACTTT. Translated, it gives CSAREGLRGTKSSYNSPLHF.

This clonotype was seen ten or more times. One end of the junction varies from germline; a read error may be responsible. The chain has TRBV18 and TRBJ2-3; tentatively, D is TRBD2 (6 bases). The CDR3 runs to 18 residues. In germline, CDR1 is KGHSH, CDR2 LQKENI. The CDR3 DNA reads TGTGCCAGCTCAGCACCGGTTTTTCGGGGGACGAGGAGAGATACGCAGTATTTT. This codes for CASSAPVFRGTRRDTQYF.

The chain combines TRBV18 with TRBJ2-3, with D tentatively TRBD2 (6 bases). Germline V CDR1 and CDR2: KGHSH, LQKENI. Trimming took 4 bases from V and 5 from J, leaving 10 bases between them. This CDR3 contains 13 residues. The CDR3 sequence is CASSLQTRDTQYF. DNA for the CDR3: TGTGCCAGCTCACTTCAGACTAGAGATACGCAGTATTTT.

This clonotype was detected a few times. The gene calls are TRBV7-2 and TRBJ1-2; unclear D gene. This CDR3 has 13 residues. Germline V gene lookup returns CDR1 SGHTA and CDR2 FQGNSA. The V end was cut by 1 base, the J end by 8 bases, with 11 bases between. The CDR3 bases are TGTGCCAGCAGCTTAGGGGAAGTACAGGGCTACACCTTC. Translated: CASSLGEVQGYTF.

This clonotype was seen a handful of times. V is TRBV20-1 and J is TRBJ2-7; D unclear. Trimming stripped 6 bases from V and 3 bases from J, with 9 bases between. This CDR3 is built from 11 residues. Germline-derived CDR1 and CDR2 are DFQATT and SNEGSKA (reference sequence). The CDR3 DNA reads as TGCAGTGCAAAGCAGGTCTACGAGCAGTACTTC. Its protein is CSAKQVYEQYF.

This clonotype occurred many times. The rearrangement links TRBV29-1 to TRBJ1-4; D might be TRBD1 (6 bases). The CDR3 covers 15 residues. V lost 7 bases to trimming and J lost 0 bases, with 15 bases between them. CDR1 is SQVTM and CDR2 is ANQGSEA in the germline V gene. DNA of the CDR3: TGCAGCGCACAGGGACAATCTGCAACTAATGAAAAACTGTTTTTT. It encodes CSAQGQSATNEKLFF.

This rearrangement joins TRBV6-1 to TRBJ2-6, with D possibly being TRBD1 or TRBD2 (7 bases each). V lost 8 bases to trimming and J lost 2 bases, with 16 bases between them. The germline gives CDR1 MNHNS, CDR2 SASEGT. This CDR3 region has 16 residues. The DNA of the CDR3 is TGTGCCAGCTCCAGGGGGGGAATGACTGGGGCCAACGTCCTGACTTTC. The encoded protein is CASSRGGMTGANVLTF.

This clonotype was observed many times. The chain joins TRBV27 to TRBJ1-6; 11 bases line up with TRBD1. There are 14 residues in the CDR3. With 3 bases clipped from V and 10 bases from J, the junction kept 2 bases outside the gene matches. The germline V gene has CDR1 MNHEY and CDR2 SMNVEV (reference sequence). As DNA, the CDR3 is TGTGCCAGCAGTTTCGGGACAGGGGGATCACCCCTCCACTTT. It translates to CASSFGTGGSPLHF.

V and J are TRBV5-1 and TRBJ2-7, with 7 bases identical to TRBD2. Germline CDR1 reads SGHRS; CDR2 reads YFSETQ. The CDR3 spans 14 residues. With V trimmed by 0 bases and J by 4 bases, 4 bases remained unmatched. CDR3 sequence: CASSLVGEGYEQYF. As DNA, the CDR3 is TGCGCCAGCAGCTTGGTGGGGGAGGGGTACGAGCAGTACTTC.

The CDR3 DNA reads TGTGCCACCAGCAGGGATCTCTACGAGCAGTACTTC. The encoded protein is CATSRDLYEQYF. The chain has TRBV15 and TRBJ2-7; D is undetermined. The CDR3 runs to 12 residues. Trimming cost V 3 bases and J 3 bases, with 6 bases left between them. Germline-derived CDR1 and CDR2 are LNHNV and YYDKDF (reference sequence).